At least ten counts were recorded for the clone carrying this T cell receptor (beta chain). The data were taken from a study of T cells in Graves' hyperthyroidism and ophthalmopathy. Amplification yielded TCR beta CDR3 regions, with RNA transcripts as the source. During a first-round RT-PCR of the TCR CDR3, the HTBI primer set was used. A single record per CDR3 protein comes from TCRdb applying MiXCR to the multiplex PCR reads. The sample contains about 600,000 distinct CDR3 sequences, 12% to 15% of which appear only once. The diagnoses drew upon clinical symptoms, serum thyroxine and TRAb, thyroid ultrasound and orbital computed tomography. PBMCs were obtained from over 8.5 ml fresh peripheral blood. Germline loops: CDR1 SEHNR, CDR2 FQNEAQ (reference sequence). Trimming left V 4 bases short and J 3 bases short, with 20 bases between. The CDR3 covers 17 residues.

This clonotype was sampled from a woman in her late teens or twenties with Graves' ophthalmopathy. V usage is TRBV7-9 and J usage is TRBJ2-3; TRBD1 is a possible D gene (5 bases). The specimen was blood. The CDR3 loop reads CASSSRVSGLGTDTQYF. CDR3 DNA sequence: TGTGCCAGCAGCTCCCGGGTGTCAGGGTTGGGAACAGATACGCAGTATTTT.